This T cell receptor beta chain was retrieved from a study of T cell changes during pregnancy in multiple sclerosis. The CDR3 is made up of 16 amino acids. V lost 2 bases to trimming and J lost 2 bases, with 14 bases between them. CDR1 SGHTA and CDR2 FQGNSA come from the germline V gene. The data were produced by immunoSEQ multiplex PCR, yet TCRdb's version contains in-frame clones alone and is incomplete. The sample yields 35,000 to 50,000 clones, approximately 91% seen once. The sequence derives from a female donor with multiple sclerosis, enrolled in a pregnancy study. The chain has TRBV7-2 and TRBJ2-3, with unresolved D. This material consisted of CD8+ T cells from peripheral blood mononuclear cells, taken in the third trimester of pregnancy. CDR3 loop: CASSLSVTPITDTQYF. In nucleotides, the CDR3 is TGTGCCAGCAGCTTAAGTGTGACTCCAATCACAGATACGCAGTATTTT.